This paragraph reports one T cell receptor beta chain. Here immunoSEQ multiplex PCR was the method, and the copy in TCRdb shows in-frame clones only, minus some. The table records about 70,000 clones, about 82% of them present only once. Germline CDR1 is SNHLY and CDR2 is FYNNEI. The V and J ends lost 2 bases and 10 bases respectively, with 12 bases between them. CDR3 length: 14 amino acids. At cycle 4 day 1, cycle 7 day 1, and baseline, blood was sampled. The sample is drawn from a study of OX40 agonist ivuxolimab in advanced cancers. Overall study: Averaging roughly 60 years in age, with a range of about 23 to 80, the cohort was about 86% male. Three patients, one with hepatocellular carcinoma and two with cutaneous melanoma, responded partially.

This receptor was obtained from an adult with an advanced solid tumor such as melanoma, head and neck, liver or kidney cancer. The V gene is TRBV2, the J gene TRBJ1-6; TRBD1 is a possible D gene (5 bases). The material was CD4+ or CD8+ T cells sorted from blood, obtained in a trial of the OX40 agonist ivuxolimab. CDR3 nucleotides: TGTGCCAGCAGTGAATACGGACAAGGGTCACCCCTCCACTTT. Its translation is CASSEYGQGSPLHF.